This TCR beta chain derives from a study of OX40 agonist ivuxolimab in advanced cancers. Germline CDR1 SGHKS, CDR2 YYEKEE (reference sequence). With V trimmed by 0 bases and J by 3 bases, 6 bases remained unmatched. The CDR3 loop spans 16 amino acids. Data came from immunoSEQ multiplex PCR; TCRdb stores just in-frame clones and leaves some out. The table lists about 48,000 clones, 92% of them singletons. This clone came up once. The sequence came from an adult with an advanced solid tumor such as melanoma, head and neck, liver or kidney cancer. The material sequenced was CD4+ or CD8+ T cells sorted from blood, taken in a trial of the OX40 agonist ivuxolimab. V and J are TRBV5-5 and TRBJ2-7, with TRBD1 matching 10 bases. CDR3 loop: CASSLDGTGVLYEQYV. The CDR3 DNA is TGTGCCAGCAGCTTGGATGGGACAGGGGTCCTCTACGAGCAGTACGTC.